Included here is one TCR beta chain sequence, with context. These data come from a study of blood T cells in healthy people across ages. The V gene's germline CDR1 is KGHSH and CDR2 LQKENI. The length of the CDR3 is 14 residues. V lost 2 bases to trimming and J lost 6 bases; unmatched junction nucleotides: 3. Sample-barcoded 5' priming and a J-beta primer mix drove a second PCR of about 6 to 12 cycles. TCRdb reanalysed the 5' RACE reads using MiXCR and keeps one entry per CDR3 protein. The data contain 750,000 to 950,000 distinct CDR3 sequences, approximately 53% of them singletons. This chain connects TRBV18 to TRBJ2-7; 11 bases are shared with TRBD2. The receptor was isolated from a man older than 75 in good health. What was sequenced was blood. CDR3 coding DNA: TGTGCCAGCTCACCAATCGGGACTAGCGGCGAGCAGTACTTC. Its protein is CASSPIGTSGEQYF.